The T cell receptor beta chain under discussion was sequenced for a study of molecular identifiers for immune sequencing clone quantification. Listed TCR primers and previously described methods were used for bulk TCR libraries. From the PCR reads, TCRdb called clonotypes with MiXCR, one entry per CDR3 protein. The table records about 330,000 distinct CDR3 sequences, 24% of them present only once. Sorting defined naive CD8 T cells as CD8+CD4-CCR7+CD45RA+. Details on this clonotype: The junction shows a germline mismatch at one end, possibly a read error.

This clonotype was sampled from a human donor in good health. Some libraries in this study had Jurkat cell RNA spiked in. The sequencing input was naive CD8+ T cells from blood, with Jurkat cell RNA spiked in. The sample's subset: FACS-sorted CD8+CD4-CCR7+CD45RA+ naive T cells.

DNA for the CDR3: TGCGCCAGCAGCTCCAGCTACGGGCAGTACTTC. Translating gives CASSSSYGQYF. The chain recombines TRBV5-1 with TRBJ2-7; D gene uncertain. The V gene's germline CDR1 is SGHRS and CDR2 YFSETQ. The CDR3 totals 11 residues. The full variable domain, completed using reference TRBV5-1 and TRBJ2-7, is KAGVTQTPRYLIKTRGQQVTLSCSPISGHRSVSWYQQTPGQGLQFLFEYFSETQRNKGNFPGRFSGRQFSNSRSEMNVSTLELGDSALYLCASSSSYGQYFGPGTRLTVT.